These T cell receptor beta chains were read from a single sample in a study of Ad26.COV2.S vaccination and SARS-CoV-2 variants. The data were produced by immunoSEQ multiplex PCR, yet TCRdb's version contains in-frame clones alone and is incomplete. Here the sample spans fewer than 400,000 clones, 75% to 90% being singletons. Source: peripheral blood, taken in a trial of Ad26.COV2.S vaccine versus placebo. These receptors originate from a person aged 18-60 years who received the Ad26.COV2.S COVID-19 vaccine or a placebo. CDR3s include the opening cysteine and the closing phenylalanine or tryptophan. A D gene is named only where the DNA matches it firmly. For some rows the clone size is stated as once, few or many, or as a class when expanded; others skip it.

d_gene	v_gene	j_gene	abundance	CDR3aa	CDR3nt
-	TRBV6-2/TRBV6-3	TRBJ1-5	-	CASSTGSSNQPQHF	TGTGCCAGCAGTACAGGGAGCTCCAATCAGCCCCAGCATTTT
TRBD2	TRBV7-6	TRBJ2-1	-	CASSLQAAGGYNEQFF	TGTGCCAGCAGCTTACAAGCAGCGGGAGGGTACAATGAGCAGTTCTTC
-	TRBV5-1	TRBJ2-3	-	CASSFPATFADTQYF	TGCGCCAGCAGCTTTCCAGCTACCTTTGCCGATACGCAGTATTTT
-	TRBV9	TRBJ2-2	-	CASSPQATGELFF	TGTGCCAGCAGCCCCCAGGCCACCGGGGAGCTGTTTTTT
TRBD2	TRBV5-6	TRBJ2-1	-	CASDGLDPNEQFF	TGTGCCAGCGACGGACTAGACCCCAATGAGCAGTTCTTC
-	TRBV5-1	TRBJ2-2	once	CASSLEQNTGELFF	TGCGCCAGCAGCTTGGAGCAGAACACCGGGGAGCTGTTTTTT
TRBD2	TRBV5-1	TRBJ2-4	-	CASSSLAGLAKNIQYF	TGCGCCAGCAGCTCCTTAGCGGGACTAGCCAAAAACATTCAGTACTTC
-	TRBV29-1	TRBJ1-2	-	CSAWGGYGYTF	TGCAGCGCTTGGGGGGGCTATGGCTACACCTTC
-	TRBV3-1/TRBV3-2	TRBJ1-4	-	CASSQSAYTNEKLFF	TGTGCCAGCAGCCAATCGGCCTATACAAATGAAAAACTGTTTTTT
TRBD2	TRBV11-2	TRBJ2-3	-	CASSSISSGIPDTQYF	TGTGCCAGCAGCTCAATATCTAGCGGGATCCCAGATACGCAGTATTTT
-	TRBV19	TRBJ1-2	-	CASSVGVTNYGYTF	TGTGCCAGTAGCGTCGGTGTGACTAACTATGGCTACACCTTC